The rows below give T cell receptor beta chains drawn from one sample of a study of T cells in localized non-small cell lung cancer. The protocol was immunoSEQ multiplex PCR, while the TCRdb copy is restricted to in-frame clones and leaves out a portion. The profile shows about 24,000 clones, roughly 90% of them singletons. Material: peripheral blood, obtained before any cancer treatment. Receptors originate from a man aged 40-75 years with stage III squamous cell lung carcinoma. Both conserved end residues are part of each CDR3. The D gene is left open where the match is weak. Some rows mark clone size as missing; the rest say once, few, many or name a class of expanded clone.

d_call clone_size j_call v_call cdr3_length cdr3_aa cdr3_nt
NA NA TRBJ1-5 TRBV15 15 CATSRDLGFDQPQHF TGTGCCACCAGCAGAGATTTGGGTTTCGATCAGCCCCAGCATTTT
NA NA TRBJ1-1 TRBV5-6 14 CASSSQGRNTEAFF TGTGCCAGCAGCTCACAGGGTCGGAACACTGAAGCTTTCTTT
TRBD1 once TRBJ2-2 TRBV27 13 CAPRDRASGELFF TGTGCCCCAAGGGACAGGGCATCCGGGGAGCTGTTTTTT
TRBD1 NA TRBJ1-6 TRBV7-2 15 CASSQDRGRNSPLHF TGTGCCAGCAGCCAGGACAGGGGCCGTAATTCACCCCTCCACTTT
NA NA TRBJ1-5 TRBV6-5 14 CAPSEAKDLQPQHF TGTGCCCCCTCTGAGGCCAAAGACCTTCAGCCCCAGCATTTT
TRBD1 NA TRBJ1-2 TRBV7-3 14 CASSFGTGSDGYTF TGTGCCAGCAGCTTTGGGACAGGGTCGGATGGCTACACCTTC
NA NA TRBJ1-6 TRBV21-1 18 CASSKEQRAENSNSPLHF TGTGCCAGCAGCAAAGAGCAGCGGGCCGAAAATTCTAATTCACCCCTCCACTTT
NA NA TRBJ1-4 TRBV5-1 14 CASSFGGFIEELFF TGCGCCAGCAGCTTTGGCGGCTTTATCGAAGAACTGTTTTTT
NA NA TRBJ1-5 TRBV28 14 CASTTGSGNQPQHF TGTGCCAGCACTACGGGATCCGGGAATCAGCCCCAGCATTTT
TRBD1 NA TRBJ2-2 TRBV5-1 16 CASSPPSTGDTGELFF TGCGCCAGCAGCCCACCTTCGACAGGGGACACCGGGGAGCTGTTTTTT
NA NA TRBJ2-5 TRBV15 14 CATSRQGGKETQYF TGTGCCACCAGCAGGCAGGGGGGGAAAGAGACCCAGTACTTC
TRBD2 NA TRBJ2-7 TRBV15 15 CATRDRAGVMREQYF TGTGCCACCAGGGACCGGGCGGGGGTTATGAGGGAGCAGTACTTC
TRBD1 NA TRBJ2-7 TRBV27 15 CASSLYRTGLTEQYF TGTGCCAGCAGTTTATACCGGACAGGGTTGACCGAGCAGTACTTC
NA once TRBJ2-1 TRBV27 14 CASSSRLRGNEQFF TGTGCCAGCAGTTCCCGACTACGGGGCAATGAGCAGTTCTTC